Below are 10 T cell receptor beta chains sequenced from a single sample in a study of cytomegalovirus exposure and HLA in healthy donors. Researchers ran the PCR with 60 Vbeta and 13 Jbeta primers. Repertoires were generated with immunoSEQ multiplex PCR, while TCRdb's copy carries only in-frame clones and drops some. In the table there are 150,000 to 200,000 clones, approximately 81% of which are singletons. Input material: PBMCs. Receptor source: a man aged 30 to 39 in good health and CMV-seropositive.

The chain uses TRBV29-1 and TRBJ1-4, with D perhaps TRBD1 (5 bases). Trimming removed 6 bases at V and 8 bases at J, with 16 bases between. Germline CDR1 and CDR2: SQVTM and ANQGSEA. The CDR3 totals 13 residues. This CDR3 is CSVRPTEGEKLFF. In DNA form, the CDR3 reads TGCAGCGTACGACCTACGGAGGGGGAAAAACTGTTTTTT.

The chain is built from TRBV30 and TRBJ2-5, with 14 nucleotides matching TRBD2. This CDR3 has 16 residues. The V and J ends lost 2 bases and 6 bases, in that order; junction bases with no gene match: 8. The germline V gene has CDR1 GTSNPN and CDR2 SVGIG (reference sequence). CDR3: CAWSLGGTSGSKTQYF. CDR3 DNA: TGTGCCTGGAGTCTGGGAGGGACTAGCGGGAGTAAGACCCAGTACTTC.

The chain uses TRBV7-2 and TRBJ2-1, with D unresolved. V was clipped by 4 bases and J by 0 bases, with 10 bases between them. The CDR3 has 15 residues. Germline CDR1 reads SGHTA; CDR2 reads FQGNSA. The CDR3 protein is CASSYRRSSYNEQFF. The CDR3 region has the DNA TGTGCCAGCAGCTACCGTAGGAGCTCCTACAATGAGCAGTTCTTC.

As concerns this clone: This CDR3 is also generated by other DNA sequences in the sample. This chain uses TRBV7-2 with TRBJ1-5; a weak D match, TRBD1 (5 bases). Trimming stripped 2 bases from V and 0 bases from J, with 8 bases between. The CDR3 contains 15 residues. Germline loops: CDR1 SGHTA, CDR2 FQGNSA. DNA of the CDR3: TGTGCCAGCAGCTTACAGGGATATAGCAATCAGCCCCAGCATTTT. It specifies CASSLQGYSNQPQHF.

J is TRBJ1-3 and V is TRBV30; weak D call: TRBD1 (5 bases). The germline V gene encodes CDR1 GTSNPN and CDR2 SVGIG (reference sequence). V lost 1 base and J 5 bases, leaving 24 bases between the germline ends. The CDR3 extends over 18 amino acids. CDR3 loop: CAWSEKWGVQALRNTIYF. CDR3 nucleotides: TGTGCCTGGAGTGAGAAGTGGGGGGTGCAGGCCCTCAGAAACACCATATATTTT.

The chain recombines TRBV2 with TRBJ2-5; 8 bases align to TRBD2. The ends lost 4 bases at V and 5 bases at J; junction bases unmatched: 9. The CDR3 loop spans 15 amino acids. The germline V gene has CDR1 SNHLY and CDR2 FYNNEI. The CDR3 reads CASSVTGTRGETQYF. The CDR3 DNA follows: TGTGCCAGCAGTGTTACCGGGACTAGGGGGGAGACCCAGTACTTC.

The chain links TRBV6-1 to TRBJ1-1; D is perhaps TRBD1 (5 bases). From germline, CDR1 is MNHNS and CDR2 SASEGT. The V end lost 7 bases, the J end lost 5 bases, and 14 bases lay between the germline ends. The length of the CDR3 is 13 residues. The CDR3 DNA reads as TGTGCCAGCAAACCAACAGGACGAACTGAAGCTTTCTTT. It specifies CASKPTGRTEAFF.

The V gene is TRBV11-3, the J gene TRBJ2-3; 7 positions agree with TRBD2. CDR3 length equals 15 residues. CDR1 is SGHNT, CDR2 YENEEA, per germline. J was trimmed by 4 bases and V by 3 bases; bases with no gene match: 7. CDR3 in DNA: TGTGCCAGCAGCTTCCGACTAGCCGGAGCAGATACGCAGTATTTT. Protein product: CASSFRLAGADTQYF. The full variable domain, its missing parts supplied by reference TRBV11-3 and TRBJ2-3, is EAGVVQSPRYKIIEKKQPVAFWCNPISGHNTLYWYLQNLGQGPELLIRYENEEAVDDSQLPKDRFSAERLKGVDSTLKIQPAELGDSAVYLCASSFRLAGADTQYFGPGTRLTVL.

CDR3 residues: CASSRQGVSNQPQHF. Here the CDR3 DNA reads TGTGCCAGCAGTAGACAGGGGGTAAGCAATCAGCCCCAGCATTTT. The gene calls are TRBV2 and TRBJ1-5; 9 bases are a match to TRBD1. V was clipped by 5 bases and J by 1 base; unmatched bases: 3. This CDR3 is 15 amino acids long. The germline CDR1 and CDR2 sequences are SNHLY and FYNNEI.

V usage is TRBV6-5 and J usage is TRBJ2-1; D is unresolved. Trimming cost V 6 bases and J 6 bases, with 9 bases left between them. Per the germline V gene, CDR1 is MNHEY and CDR2 is SVGAGI. This CDR3 comprises 12 residues. The CDR3 sequence is CASSQDSNEQFF. CDR3 in DNA: TGTGCCAGCAGCCAAGACTCCAATGAGCAGTTCTTC.